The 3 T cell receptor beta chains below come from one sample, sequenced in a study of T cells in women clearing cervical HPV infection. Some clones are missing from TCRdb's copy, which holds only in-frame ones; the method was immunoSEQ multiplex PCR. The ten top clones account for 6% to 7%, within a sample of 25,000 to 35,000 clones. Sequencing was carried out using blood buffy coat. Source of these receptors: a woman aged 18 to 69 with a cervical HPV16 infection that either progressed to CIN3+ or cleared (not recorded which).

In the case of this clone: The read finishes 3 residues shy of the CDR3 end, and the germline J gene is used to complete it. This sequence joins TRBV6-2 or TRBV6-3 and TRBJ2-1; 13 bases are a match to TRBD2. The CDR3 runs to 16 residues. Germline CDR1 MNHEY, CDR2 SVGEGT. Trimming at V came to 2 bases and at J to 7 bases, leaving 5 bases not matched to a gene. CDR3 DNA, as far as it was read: TGTGCCAGCAGTTACAAGGGACTAGCGGGAAGGAATGAG. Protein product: CASSYKGLAGRNE. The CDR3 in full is CASSYKGLAGRNEQFF.

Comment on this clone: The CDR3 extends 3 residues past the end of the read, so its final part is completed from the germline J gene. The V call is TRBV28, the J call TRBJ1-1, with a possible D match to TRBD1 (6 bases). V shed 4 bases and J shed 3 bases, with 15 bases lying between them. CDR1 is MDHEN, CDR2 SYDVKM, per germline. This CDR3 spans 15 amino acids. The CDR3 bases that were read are TGTGCCAGCAGTTCAGTCGCAGGGGTTGACACTGAA. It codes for CASSSVAGVDTE. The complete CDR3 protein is CASSSVAGVDTEAFF.

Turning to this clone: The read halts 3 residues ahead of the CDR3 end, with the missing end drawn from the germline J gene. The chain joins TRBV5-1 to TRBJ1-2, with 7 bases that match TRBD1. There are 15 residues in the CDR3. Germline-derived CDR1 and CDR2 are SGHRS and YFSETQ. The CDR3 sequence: CASSLEGNRGGGYTF. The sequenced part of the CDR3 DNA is TGCGCCAGCAGCTTGGAGGGCAACAGGGGAGGAGGC.